Detailed here is one TCR beta chain. V lost 1 base and J 7 bases, leaving 9 bases between the germline ends. Germline V gene lookup returns CDR1 SQVTM and CDR2 ANQGSEA. The CDR3 covers 12 residues. TCRdb re-called the 5' RACE reads with MiXCR, one entry per CDR3 protein. The repertoire holds about 220,000 distinct CDR3 sequences, with approximately 6.8% as singletons. This sample is drawn from a study of T cells after yellow fever vaccination. The wider study: Any fraction with a low cell number was prepared using SMART-Seq v4 Ultra Low Input.

The input for sequencing was CD4+ T cells sorted from PBMCs, taken on the day of the yellow fever booster vaccination. This TCR derives from a man between 25 and 39 years old who received the YFV17D yellow fever vaccine. The rearrangement uses TRBV29-1 and TRBJ2-3, with TRBD2 as a possible D gene (5 bases). The CDR3 DNA follows: TGCAGCGTTGAAGGTAGCGTGAATACGCAGTATTTT. Translating it yields CSVEGSVNTQYF.